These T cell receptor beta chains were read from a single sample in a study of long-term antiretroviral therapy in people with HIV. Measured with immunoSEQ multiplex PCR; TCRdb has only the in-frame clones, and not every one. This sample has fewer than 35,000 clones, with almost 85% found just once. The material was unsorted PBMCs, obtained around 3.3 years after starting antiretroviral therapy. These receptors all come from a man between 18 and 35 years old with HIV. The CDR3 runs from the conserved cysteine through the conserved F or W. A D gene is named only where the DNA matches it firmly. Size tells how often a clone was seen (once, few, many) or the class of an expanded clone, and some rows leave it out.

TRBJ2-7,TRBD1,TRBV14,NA,CASSPLDRGSPLSYEQYF,TGTGCCAGCAGCCCCCTGGACAGGGGCTCCCCTCTTTCCTACGAGCAGTACTTC
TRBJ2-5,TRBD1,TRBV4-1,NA,CASSLGRTGNQETQYF,TGCGCCAGCAGCCTCGGAAGGACAGGGAACCAAGAGACCCAGTACTTC
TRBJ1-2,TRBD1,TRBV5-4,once,CASRSDRDNTNYGYTF,TGTGCCAGCCGCTCGGACAGGGATAATACTAACTATGGCTACACCTTC
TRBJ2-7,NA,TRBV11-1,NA,CASSLGQDSYEQYF,TGTGCCAGCAGCTTAGGACAGGACTCCTACGAGCAGTACTTC
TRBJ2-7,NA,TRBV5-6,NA,CASSFGGREQYF,TGTGCCAGCAGCTTTGGGGGGCGCGAGCAGTACTTC
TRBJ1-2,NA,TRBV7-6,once,CASSSGGVGGYTF,TGTGCCAGCTCTTCTGGGGGAGTTGGCGGCTACACCTTC
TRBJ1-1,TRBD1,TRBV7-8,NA,CASSYGQGGPEAFF,TGTGCCAGCAGCTACGGACAGGGGGGACCTGAAGCTTTCTTT
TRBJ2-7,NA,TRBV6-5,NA,CASSRDRQSSYEQYF,TGTGCCAGCAGTCGTGACCGCCAGAGCTCCTACGAGCAGTACTTC
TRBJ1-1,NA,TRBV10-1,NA,CASSGGWGADTEAFF,TGCGCCAGCAGTGGTGGTTGGGGGGCCGACACTGAAGCTTTCTTT
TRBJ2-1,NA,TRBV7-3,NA,CASSRALGFDEQFF,TGTGCCAGCAGCCGGGCGCTGGGCTTCGATGAGCAGTTCTTC
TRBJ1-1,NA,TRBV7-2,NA,CASSLGGPNTEAFF,TGTGCCAGCAGCTTAGGGGGTCCCAACACTGAAGCTTTCTTT
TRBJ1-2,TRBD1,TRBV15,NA,CATSRTGQGGGYTF,TGTGCCACCAGCAGAACGGGACAGGGAGGTGGCTACACCTTC
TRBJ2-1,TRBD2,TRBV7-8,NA,CASSKSGAPNNEQFF,TGTGCCAGCAGTAAGAGCGGGGCCCCCAACAATGAGCAGTTCTTC
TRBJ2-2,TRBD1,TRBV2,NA,CASRHRGEDTGELFF,TGTGCCAGCAGACACAGGGGTGAGGACACCGGGGAGCTGTTTTTT
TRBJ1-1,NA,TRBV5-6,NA,CASSLGTRVGRNTEAFF,TGTGCCAGCAGCTTAGGGACACGGGTTGGCCGGAACACTGAAGCTTTCTTT
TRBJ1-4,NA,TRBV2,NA,CASSEGGLMREKLFF,TGTGCCAGCAGTGAAGGGGGACTAATGCGGGAAAAACTGTTTTTT
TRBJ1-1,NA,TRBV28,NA,CASSLIGTAGTEAFF,TGTGCCAGCAGTTTAATCGGGACTGCGGGGACTGAAGCTTTCTTT
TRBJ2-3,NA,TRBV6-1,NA,CASSSHDTQYF,TGTGCCAGCAGTTCCCACGATACGCAGTATTTT
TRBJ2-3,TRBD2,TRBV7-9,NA,CASSYSEAPPGLIRDTQYF,TGTGCCAGCAGCTACTCTGAAGCACCACCGGGACTAATTCGGGATACGCAGTATTTT
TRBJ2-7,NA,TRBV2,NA,CASRGILYEQYF,TGTGCCAGCAGGGGAATTCTCTACGAGCAGTACTTC
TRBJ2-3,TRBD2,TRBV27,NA,CASTRGGLSTDTQYF,TGTGCCAGCACGCGGGGGGGATTGAGCACAGATACGCAGTATTTT
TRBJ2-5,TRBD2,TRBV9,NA,CASSVGAGPQETQYF,TGTGCCAGCAGCGTAGGAGCGGGGCCTCAAGAGACCCAGTACTTC
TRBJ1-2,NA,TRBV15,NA,CATSRDREIKGYTF,TGTGCCACCAGCAGAGACAGGGAAATAAAGGGCTACACCTTC
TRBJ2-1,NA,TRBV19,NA,CASSIWGYNEQFF,TGTGCCAGTAGTATTTGGGGCTACAATGAGCAGTTCTTC
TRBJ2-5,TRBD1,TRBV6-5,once,CASSYSGDRVETQYF,TGTGCCAGCAGTTACTCGGGGGACAGGGTGGAGACCCAGTACTTC
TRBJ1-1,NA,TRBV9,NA,CASSVGPNTEAFF,TGTGCCAGCAGCGTAGGGCCGAACACTGAAGCTTTCTTT
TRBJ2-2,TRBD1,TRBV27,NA,CASKQQGARTGELFF,TGTGCCAGCAAACAACAGGGGGCGCGGACCGGGGAGCTGTTTTTT
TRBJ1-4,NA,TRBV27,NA,CASSWDRGEKLFF,TGTGCCAGCAGTTGGGACCGAGGGGAAAAACTGTTTTTT
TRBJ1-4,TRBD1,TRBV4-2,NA,CASSQEYRTGGEKLFF,TGTGCCAGCAGCCAAGAATATAGGACAGGGGGCGAAAAACTGTTTTTT
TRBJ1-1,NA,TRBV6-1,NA,CASISFGGSEAFF,TGTGCCAGCATCAGTTTTGGTGGGTCTGAAGCTTTCTTT
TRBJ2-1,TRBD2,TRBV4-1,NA,CASEAWGGSSYNEQFF,TGCGCCAGCGAGGCCTGGGGGGGGTCCTCCTACAATGAGCAGTTCTTC
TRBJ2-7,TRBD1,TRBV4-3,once,CASSQAEGGQGSYEQYF,TGCGCCAGCAGCCAAGCGGAAGGGGGACAGGGGTCCTACGAGCAGTACTTC
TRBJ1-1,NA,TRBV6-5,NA,CASSYSGNSNTEAFF,TGTGCCAGCAGTTACTCTGGGAATTCGAACACTGAAGCTTTCTTT
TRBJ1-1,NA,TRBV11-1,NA,CASSPYTEAFF,TGTGCCAGCAGCCCCTACACTGAAGCTTTCTTT
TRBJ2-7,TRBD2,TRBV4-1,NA,CASSPGGGPSSYEQYF,TGCGCCAGCAGCCCCGGGGGGGGCCCGAGCTCCTACGAGCAGTACTTC
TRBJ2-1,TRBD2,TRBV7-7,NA,CASSLGLAGLDEQFF,TGTGCTAGCAGCTTAGGACTAGCGGGACTGGATGAGCAGTTCTTC
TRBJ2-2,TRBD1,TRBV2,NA,CASSADRQRTGELFF,TGTGCCAGCAGTGCGGACAGGCAACGCACCGGGGAGCTGTTTTTT
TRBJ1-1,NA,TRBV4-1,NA,CASSQSKNRALNTEAFF,TGCGCCAGCAGCCAGTCCAAAAACCGGGCCTTGAACACTGAAGCTTTCTTT
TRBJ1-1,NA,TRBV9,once,CASSVGGDPNTEAFF,TGTGCCAGCAGCGTAGGGGGGGACCCGAACACTGAAGCTTTCTTT
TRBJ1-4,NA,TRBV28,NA,CASSGGEGEKLFF,TGTGCCAGCAGTGGGGGTGAAGGGGAAAAACTGTTTTTT
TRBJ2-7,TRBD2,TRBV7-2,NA,CASSLVFLAGGGYEQYF,TGTGCCAGCAGCTTAGTATTCCTAGCGGGAGGTGGTTACGAGCAGTACTTC
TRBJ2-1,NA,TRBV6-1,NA,CASTQWGSSYNEQFF,TGTGCCAGCACCCAATGGGGGAGCTCCTACAATGAGCAGTTCTTC
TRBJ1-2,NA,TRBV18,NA,CASSRTENYGYTF,TGTGCCAGCTCCCGGACAGAGAACTATGGCTACACCTTC
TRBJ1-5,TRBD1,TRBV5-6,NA,CASSTFGQGSNQPQHF,TGTGCCAGCAGCACATTCGGACAGGGCAGCAATCAGCCCCAGCATTTT
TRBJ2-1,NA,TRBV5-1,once,CASSLGQGITDEQFF,TGCGCCAGCAGCTTGGGGCAGGGGATTACGGATGAGCAGTTCTTC
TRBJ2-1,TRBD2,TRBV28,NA,CASRPSGSRHEQFF,TGTGCCAGCAGACCTAGCGGGAGCCGTCATGAGCAGTTCTTC
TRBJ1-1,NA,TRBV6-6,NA,CASSYSRGDTEAFF,TGTGCCAGCAGTTACTCTAGGGGGGACACTGAAGCTTTCTTT
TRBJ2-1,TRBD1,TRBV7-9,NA,CASSSDRGTEQFF,TGTGCCAGCAGCTCAGACAGGGGTACTGAGCAGTTCTTC
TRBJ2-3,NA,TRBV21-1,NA,CASSNKASTDTQYF,TGTGCCAGCAGCAACAAGGCTAGCACAGATACGCAGTATTTT
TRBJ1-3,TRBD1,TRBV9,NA,CASSGGQRGNTIYF,TGTGCCAGCAGCGGGGGACAGCGTGGAAACACCATATATTTT
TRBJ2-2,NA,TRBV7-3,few,CASSLSGRTTGELFF,TGTGCCAGCAGCTTATCTGGGAGGACGACCGGGGAGCTGTTTTTT
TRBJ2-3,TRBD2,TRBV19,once,CASSTPGTRKGDTQYF,TGTGCCAGTAGTACACCCGGGACTAGGAAGGGGGATACGCAGTATTTT
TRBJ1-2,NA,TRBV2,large,CASTGQGNYGYTF,TGTGCCAGCACCGGGCAGGGCAACTATGGCTACACCTTC
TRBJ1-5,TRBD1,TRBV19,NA,CASSPQGNNQPQHF,TGTGCCAGTAGTCCACAGGGGAACAATCAGCCCCAGCATTTT
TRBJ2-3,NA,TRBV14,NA,CASSQDLLGTQYF,TGTGCCAGCAGCCAAGATCTACTAGGTACGCAGTATTTT